Sequencing of this T cell receptor (beta chain) was carried out in a study of lymphopenia after photon versus proton radiotherapy. Study-wide findings and caveats: Larger post-nadir TCR diversity loss correlated inversely with survival in deceased patients. Post-nadir diversity loss with photons came from oligoclonal expansion, particularly CD8+ Temra cells. Proton therapy kept repertoires fairly stable, unlike photons, which gained effector/memory cells. Better survival with proton therapy was suggested as possible, not demonstrated.

This CDR3 comprises 12 residues. Deletions cut 8 bases from V and 8 bases from J, with 12 bases between. CDR1 and CDR2 from the germline V gene are MNHEY and SVGAGI. About this clone: Its target is not known.

Sequencing used immunoSEQ multiplex PCR; TCRdb keeps in-frame clones, though not all of them. Of 160,000 or so clones listed, 88% are singletons. The source was peripheral blood, collected from a patient treated with photon-based radiotherapy. The clonotype originates from a man between 50 and 59 years old with gastric cancer. The gene calls are TRBV6-5 and TRBJ1-4; weak D call: TRBD1 (5 bases). The CDR3 nucleotides read TGTGCCAGCGGGGCCAGGGACGAAAAACTGTTTTTT. It translates to CASGARDEKLFF.